These T cell receptor beta chains were read from a single sample in a study of cytomegalovirus exposure and HLA in healthy donors. This table comes from immunoSEQ multiplex PCR, and its TCRdb copy is limited to in-frame clones, with some not included. The top ten clones hold 6% to 8% of a sample with 100,000 to 150,000 clones, about three quarters of them seen once. Sequenced material: PBMCs. Source of these receptors: a man between 35 and 55 years old in good health and CMV-seropositive. CDR3s include the opening cysteine and the closing phenylalanine or tryptophan. Fields, in order: V gene, D gene, clone size, J gene, CDR3 protein, CDR3 DNA. The D gene is left open where the match is weak. Clone size is not always given. Where it is, it says once, few, many or a class for expanded clones.

V: TRBV6-6; D: .; size: .; J: TRBJ1-1; CDR3: CASSYEQGITEAFF; DNA: TGTGCCAGCAGTTACGAACAGGGCATCACTGAAGCTTTCTTT
V: TRBV25-1; D: .; size: .; J: TRBJ2-3; CDR3: CASRTQTGPSSTDTQYF; DNA: TGTGCCAGCAGGACCCAGACAGGTCCAAGTTCCACAGATACGCAGTATTTT
V: TRBV29-1; D: .; size: .; J: TRBJ2-6; CDR3: CSVGVGANVLTF; DNA: TGCAGCGTTGGCGTTGGGGCCAACGTCCTGACTTTC
V: TRBV18; D: .; size: .; J: TRBJ1-2; CDR3: CASSPHGPGANYGYTF; DNA: TGTGCCAGCTCACCGCACGGACCCGGGGCTAACTATGGCTACACCTTC
V: TRBV7-6; D: .; size: .; J: TRBJ2-7; CDR3: CASSLFSGVIPYEQYF; DNA: TGTGCCAGCAGCTTATTTTCAGGGGTAATCCCCTACGAGCAGTACTTC
V: TRBV6-5; D: .; size: .; J: TRBJ1-2; CDR3: CASSRYTGSYGYTF; DNA: TGTGCCAGCAGTCGATACACAGGGAGCTATGGCTACACCTTC
V: TRBV4-1; D: .; size: .; J: TRBJ2-1; CDR3: CASSQDGVPLYNEQFF; DNA: TGCGCCAGCAGCCAAGACGGGGTACCTCTCTACAATGAGCAGTTCTTC
V: TRBV5-1; D: TRBD1; size: .; J: TRBJ2-7; CDR3: CASSLSPPRQGVSHEQYF; DNA: TGCGCCAGCAGCTTGTCCCCCCCGCGGCAGGGGGTAAGCCACGAGCAGTACTTC
V: TRBV5-1; D: .; size: once; J: TRBJ1-4; CDR3: CASRTQPGHLINEKLFF; DNA: TGCGCCAGCAGAACCCAACCGGGACACCTGATAAATGAAAAACTGTTTTTT
V: TRBV7-9; D: .; size: once; J: TRBJ1-4; CDR3: CASSPGVEKLFF; DNA: TGTGCCAGCAGCCCAGGGGTAGAAAAACTGTTTTTT
V: TRBV5-4; D: .; size: few; J: TRBJ1-2; CDR3: CASSLGGSGHYGYTF; DNA: TGTGCCAGCAGCTTGGGGGGTTCAGGGCACTATGGCTACACCTTC
V: TRBV12-5; D: TRBD1; size: once; J: TRBJ2-1; CDR3: CASGPPDRVLGEQFF; DNA: TGTGCTAGTGGACCTCCTGACAGGGTCTTGGGTGAGCAGTTCTTC
V: TRBV6-5; D: .; size: .; J: TRBJ1-1; CDR3: CATLGNLNTEAFF; DNA: TGTGCCACTCTCGGGAACCTGAACACTGAAGCTTTCTTT
V: TRBV7-9; D: .; size: few; J: TRBJ1-3; CDR3: CASSLAGSGNTIYF; DNA: TGTGCCAGCAGCTTAGCCGGCTCTGGAAACACCATATATTTT
V: TRBV19; D: TRBD2; size: few; J: TRBJ2-7; CDR3: CASSLDSGLKLDEQYF; DNA: TGTGCCAGTAGTTTAGACTCGGGACTAAAATTGGACGAGCAGTACTTC
V: TRBV29-1; D: TRBD1; size: few; J: TRBJ2-5; CDR3: CSGSAGTGSIAGETQYF; DNA: TGCAGCGGATCAGCCGGGACAGGGTCAATTGCGGGGGAGACCCAGTACTTC
V: TRBV5-5; D: .; size: few; J: TRBJ2-7; CDR3: CASSLVRSYEQYF; DNA: TGTGCCAGCAGCTTGGTGCGTTCCTACGAGCAGTACTTC
V: TRBV27; D: .; size: .; J: TRBJ1-5; CDR3: CASSAQGFQPQHF; DNA: TGTGCCAGCAGTGCTCAGGGGTTTCAGCCCCAGCATTTT
V: TRBV27; D: TRBD2; size: .; J: TRBJ2-1; CDR3: CASTSSGSSYNEQFF; DNA: TGTGCCAGCACCTCTAGCGGGAGCTCCTACAATGAGCAGTTCTTC
V: TRBV7-2; D: TRBD1; size: once; J: TRBJ1-1; CDR3: CASSYGTVNTEAFF; DNA: TGTGCCAGCAGCTATGGGACAGTGAACACTGAAGCTTTCTTT
V: TRBV6-1; D: .; size: .; J: TRBJ1-2; CDR3: CASSEALDSRGYTF; DNA: TGTGCCAGCAGTGAAGCGCTGGACAGCCGTGGCTACACCTTC
V: TRBV29-1; D: .; size: .; J: TRBJ1-1; CDR3: CSVVGATEAFF; DNA: TGCAGCGTTGTGGGGGCAACTGAAGCTTTCTTT
V: TRBV9; D: .; size: .; J: TRBJ2-7; CDR3: CASSVGARDEQYF; DNA: TGTGCCAGCAGCGTAGGAGCCCGCGACGAGCAGTACTTC
V: TRBV29-1; D: TRBD2; size: .; J: TRBJ2-7; CDR3: CSVEVSGLVGEQYF; DNA: TGCAGCGTTGAAGTATCGGGACTAGTTGGCGAGCAGTACTTC
V: TRBV5-1; D: .; size: .; J: TRBJ2-7; CDR3: CASSTGLMSYEQYF; DNA: TGCGCCAGCAGCACGGGACTTATGTCCTACGAGCAGTACTTC
V: TRBV11-1; D: TRBD2; size: .; J: TRBJ2-1; CDR3: CASSLVVPGGPDEQFF; DNA: TGTGCCAGCAGCTTAGTTGTCCCGGGGGGGCCAGATGAGCAGTTCTTC
V: TRBV6-1; D: TRBD2; size: .; J: TRBJ2-1; CDR3: CASTGGEQFF; DNA: TGTGCCAGCACCGGGGGGGAGCAGTTCTTC
V: TRBV5-8; D: TRBD1; size: .; J: TRBJ2-7; CDR3: CASSSLRQGPFTEQYF; DNA: TGTGCCAGCAGCTCTCTCAGACAGGGGCCGTTCACCGAGCAGTACTTC
V: TRBV5-1; D: .; size: .; J: TRBJ2-7; CDR3: CASSAAGPSYEQYF; DNA: TGCGCCAGCAGCGCCGCGGGTCCCTCCTACGAGCAGTACTTC
V: TRBV5-1; D: .; size: .; J: TRBJ1-5; CDR3: CASSLGDRPYNQPQHF; DNA: TGCGCCAGCAGCTTGGGTGACAGGCCCTACAATCAGCCCCAGCATTTT
V: TRBV5-1; D: .; size: .; J: TRBJ2-2; CDR3: CASTNTGELFF; DNA: TGCGCCAGCACTAACACCGGGGAGCTGTTTTTT
V: TRBV5-5; D: TRBD1; size: few; J: TRBJ1-6; CDR3: CASSRNDRALNSPLHF; DNA: TGTGCCAGCAGCCGTAACGACAGGGCCCTTAATTCACCCCTCCACTTT
V: TRBV19; D: .; size: .; J: TRBJ2-6; CDR3: CASIGVTGANVLTF; DNA: TGTGCCAGTATAGGGGTCACTGGGGCCAACGTCCTGACTTTC
V: TRBV27; D: .; size: .; J: TRBJ2-5; CDR3: CASSWSTQETQYF; DNA: TGTGCCAGCAGCTGGTCAACTCAAGAGACCCAGTACTTC
V: TRBV6-4; D: .; size: .; J: TRBJ2-7; CDR3: CASSPGPNYEQYF; DNA: TGTGCCAGCAGTCCAGGGCCCAACTACGAGCAGTACTTC
V: TRBV14; D: .; size: .; J: TRBJ2-3; CDR3: CASSRGLRNTQYF; DNA: TGTGCCAGCAGCCGGGGACTCCGCAATACGCAGTATTTT
V: TRBV19; D: TRBD2; size: .; J: TRBJ2-3; CDR3: CASTKASGGHVPDTQYF; DNA: TGTGCCAGTACTAAGGCTAGCGGGGGGCACGTACCAGATACGCAGTATTTT
V: TRBV5-4; D: .; size: .; J: TRBJ1-1; CDR3: CASSPVGGTEAFF; DNA: TGTGCCAGCAGCCCAGTGGGGGGGACTGAAGCTTTCTTT
V: TRBV6-1; D: .; size: .; J: TRBJ1-1; CDR3: CASTGRGGLYTEAFF; DNA: TGTGCCAGCACAGGCCGGGGGGGGCTGTACACTGAAGCTTTCTTT
V: TRBV18; D: TRBD1; size: .; J: TRBJ2-3; CDR3: CASSPGTGNTDTQYF; DNA: TGTGCCAGCTCACCTGGGACAGGCAACACAGATACGCAGTATTTT
V: TRBV19; D: .; size: few; J: TRBJ2-7; CDR3: CASSTLTSTYEQYF; DNA: TGTGCCAGTAGTACTCTGACATCGACCTACGAGCAGTACTTC
V: TRBV2; D: .; size: .; J: TRBJ1-5; CDR3: CASSDRSGSNQPQHF; DNA: TGTGCCAGCAGTGACAGGTCTGGTAGCAATCAGCCCCAGCATTTT
V: TRBV6-1; D: TRBD2; size: .; J: TRBJ2-7; CDR3: CAATGGRSYEQYF; DNA: TGTGCCGCCACGGGAGGGCGGTCCTACGAGCAGTACTTC
V: TRBV29-1; D: TRBD1; size: .; J: TRBJ1-2; CDR3: CSVGQGQGYTF; DNA: TGCAGCGTTGGACAGGGCCAGGGCTACACCTTC
V: TRBV14; D: TRBD1; size: few; J: TRBJ2-7; CDR3: CASSHWDRGRNEQYF; DNA: TGTGCCAGCAGCCACTGGGACAGGGGTCGGAACGAGCAGTACTTC
V: TRBV6-1; D: TRBD2; size: once; J: TRBJ2-7; CDR3: CASTPRPGGSYEQYF; DNA: TGTGCCAGCACACCGAGGCCGGGGGGTTCCTACGAGCAGTACTTC
V: TRBV28; D: TRBD1; size: .; J: TRBJ1-3; CDR3: CASSFQGQGYGNTIYF; DNA: TGTGCCAGCAGTTTTCAGGGACAGGGTTATGGAAACACCATATATTTT
V: TRBV7-9; D: TRBD1; size: .; J: TRBJ2-1; CDR3: CASSFLRGSYNEQFF; DNA: TGTGCCAGCAGCTTCCTCAGGGGGTCCTACAATGAGCAGTTCTTC
V: TRBV6-1; D: TRBD1; size: .; J: TRBJ2-2; CDR3: CASSFDRVNTGELFF; DNA: TGTGCCAGCAGCTTCGACAGGGTTAACACCGGGGAGCTGTTTTTT
V: TRBV18; D: TRBD1; size: .; J: TRBJ2-5; CDR3: CASSLGTGHQETQYF; DNA: TGTGCCAGCTCACTCGGGACAGGACACCAAGAGACCCAGTACTTC
V: TRBV5-6; D: TRBD1; size: few; J: TRBJ2-7; CDR3: CASRLLQGYEQYF; DNA: TGTGCCAGCAGATTGCTACAGGGGTACGAGCAGTACTTC
V: TRBV27; D: TRBD2; size: .; J: TRBJ2-3; CDR3: CASSLSRTSGLTDTQYF; DNA: TGTGCCAGCAGTTTATCTAGGACTAGCGGCCTCACAGATACGCAGTATTTT
V: TRBV5-1; D: .; size: .; J: TRBJ1-4; CDR3: CASRLKEKLFF; DNA: TGCGCCAGCAGACTGAAAGAAAAACTGTTTTTT
V: TRBV7-7; D: TRBD1; size: .; J: TRBJ2-5; CDR3: CASSFGGLQGAETQYF; DNA: TGTGCCAGCAGCTTCGGTGGGCTACAGGGGGCAGAGACCCAGTACTTC
V: TRBV9; D: TRBD1; size: .; J: TRBJ2-7; CDR3: CASSTSTGGLGEQYF; DNA: TGTGCCAGCAGCACCTCTACAGGGGGCTTAGGCGAGCAGTACTTC